This T cell receptor beta chain originates from a study of cytomegalovirus exposure and HLA in healthy donors. With regard to this clone: The antigen is not known.

Use of 60 Vbeta and 13 Jbeta primers characterized the PCR. The protocol was immunoSEQ multiplex PCR, while the TCRdb copy is restricted to in-frame clones and leaves out a portion. The table records about 130,000 clones, roughly 70% of them present only once. General study points: Researchers reported in a later analysis that common viral pathogens appeared linked to several top clusters. Later analysis associated a missense DCLRE1C variant with TCR beta V- and J-gene trimming.

This sequence was found in a man aged 40-55 years in good health and CMV-seropositive. The sequencing sample was made of PBMCs.

This chain's CDR3 is CATSREGQGGETQYF. The CDR3 nucleotides are TGTGCCACCAGCAGAGAGGGACAGGGTGGAGAGACCCAGTACTTC. The chain employs TRBV15 and TRBJ2-5, with TRBD1 matching over 9 bases. Losses at the gene ends were 0 bases for V and 4 bases for J; bases not matched to a gene: 3. Per germline, CDR1 LNHNV and CDR2 YYDKDF (reference sequence). The CDR3 runs to 15 residues.